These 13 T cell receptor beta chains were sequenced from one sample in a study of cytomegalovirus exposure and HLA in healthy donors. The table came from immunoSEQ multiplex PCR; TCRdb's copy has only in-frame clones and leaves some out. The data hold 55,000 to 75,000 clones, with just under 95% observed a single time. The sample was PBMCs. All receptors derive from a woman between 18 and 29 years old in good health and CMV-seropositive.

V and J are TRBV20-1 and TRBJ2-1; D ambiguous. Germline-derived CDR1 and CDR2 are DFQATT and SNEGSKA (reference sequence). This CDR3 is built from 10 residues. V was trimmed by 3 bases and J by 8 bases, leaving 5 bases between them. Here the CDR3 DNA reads TGCAGTGCTAGGTCTCATGAGCAGTTCTTC. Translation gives CSARSHEQFF.

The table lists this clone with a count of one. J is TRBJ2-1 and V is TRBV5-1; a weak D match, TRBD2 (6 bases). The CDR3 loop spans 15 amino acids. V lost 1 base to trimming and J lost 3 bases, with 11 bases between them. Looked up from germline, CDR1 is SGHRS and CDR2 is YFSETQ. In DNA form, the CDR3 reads TGCGCCAGCAGCTTGCCCGGGAGCGACTACAATGAGCAGTTCTTC. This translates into CASSLPGSDYNEQFF.

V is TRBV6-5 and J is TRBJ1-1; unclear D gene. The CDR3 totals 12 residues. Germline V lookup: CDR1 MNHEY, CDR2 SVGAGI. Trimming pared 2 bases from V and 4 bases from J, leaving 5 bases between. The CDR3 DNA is TGTGCCAGCAGTTACGGCACCACTGAAGCTTTCTTT. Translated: CASSYGTTEAFF.

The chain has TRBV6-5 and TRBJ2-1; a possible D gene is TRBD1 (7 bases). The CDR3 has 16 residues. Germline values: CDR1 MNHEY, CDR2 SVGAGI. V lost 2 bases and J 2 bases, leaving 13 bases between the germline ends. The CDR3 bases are TGTGCCAGCAGTTACGAGGCGGGACAGACCTACAATGAGCAGTTCTTC. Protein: CASSYEAGQTYNEQFF.

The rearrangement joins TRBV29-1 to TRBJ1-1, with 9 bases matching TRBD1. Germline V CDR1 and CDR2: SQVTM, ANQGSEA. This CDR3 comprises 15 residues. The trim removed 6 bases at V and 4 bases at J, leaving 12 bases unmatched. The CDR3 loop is CSVWTGEGGITEAFF. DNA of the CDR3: TGCAGCGTCTGGACAGGGGAAGGAGGTATCACTGAAGCTTTCTTT.

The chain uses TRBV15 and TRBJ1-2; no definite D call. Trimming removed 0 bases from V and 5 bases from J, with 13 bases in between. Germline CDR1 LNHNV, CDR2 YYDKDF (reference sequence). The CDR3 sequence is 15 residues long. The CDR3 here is CATSRETEIGYGYTF. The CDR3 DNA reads TGTGCCACCAGCAGAGAGACGGAGATAGGTTATGGCTACACCTTC.

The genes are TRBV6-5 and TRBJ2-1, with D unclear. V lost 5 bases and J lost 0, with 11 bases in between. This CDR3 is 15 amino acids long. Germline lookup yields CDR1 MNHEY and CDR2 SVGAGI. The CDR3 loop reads CASSPSAYSYNEQFF. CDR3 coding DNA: TGTGCCAGCAGTCCTTCCGCGTACTCCTACAATGAGCAGTTCTTC.

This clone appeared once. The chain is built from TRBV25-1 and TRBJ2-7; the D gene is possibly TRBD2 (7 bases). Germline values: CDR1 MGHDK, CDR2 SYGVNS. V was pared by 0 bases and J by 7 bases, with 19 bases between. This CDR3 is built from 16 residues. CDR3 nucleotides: TGTGCCAGCAGTGAATACGCGGGGGCTCCCGGTCAAGAGCAGTACTTC. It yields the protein CASSEYAGAPGQEQYF.

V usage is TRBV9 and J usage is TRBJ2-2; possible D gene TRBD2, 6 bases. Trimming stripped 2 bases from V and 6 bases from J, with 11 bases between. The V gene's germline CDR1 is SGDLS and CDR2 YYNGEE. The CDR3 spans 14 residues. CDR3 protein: CASSVLLASGELFF. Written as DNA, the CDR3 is TGTGCCAGCAGCGTGTTGCTAGCGTCCGGGGAGCTGTTTTTT.

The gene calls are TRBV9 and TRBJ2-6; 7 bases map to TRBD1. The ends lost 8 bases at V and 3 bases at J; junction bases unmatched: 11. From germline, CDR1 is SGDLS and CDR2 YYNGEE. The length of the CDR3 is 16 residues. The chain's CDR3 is CARRGHTSGGANVLTF. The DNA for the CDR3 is TGTGCCAGGAGGGGGCATACGAGTGGTGGGGCCAACGTCCTGACTTTC.

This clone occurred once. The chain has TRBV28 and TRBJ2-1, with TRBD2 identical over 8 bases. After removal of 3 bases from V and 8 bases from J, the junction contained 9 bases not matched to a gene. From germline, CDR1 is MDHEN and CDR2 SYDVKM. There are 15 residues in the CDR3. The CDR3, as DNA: TGTGCCAGCAGTTTTTACGGGAGGGCCATCGATGAGCAGTTCTTC. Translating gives CASSFYGRAIDEQFF.

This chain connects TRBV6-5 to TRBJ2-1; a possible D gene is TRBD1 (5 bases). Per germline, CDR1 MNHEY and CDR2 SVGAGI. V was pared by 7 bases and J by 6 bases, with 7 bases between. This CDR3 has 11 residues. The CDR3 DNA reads TGTGCCAGCACAGGGATCAATGAGCAGTTCTTC. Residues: CASTGINEQFF.

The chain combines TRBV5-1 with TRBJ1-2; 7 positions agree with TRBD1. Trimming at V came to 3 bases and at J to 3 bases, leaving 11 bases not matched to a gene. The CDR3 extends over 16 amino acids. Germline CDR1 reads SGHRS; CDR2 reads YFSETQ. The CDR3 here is CASSWSYDREHYGYTF. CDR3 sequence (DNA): TGCGCCAGCAGCTGGTCCTACGACAGGGAACACTATGGCTACACCTTC.